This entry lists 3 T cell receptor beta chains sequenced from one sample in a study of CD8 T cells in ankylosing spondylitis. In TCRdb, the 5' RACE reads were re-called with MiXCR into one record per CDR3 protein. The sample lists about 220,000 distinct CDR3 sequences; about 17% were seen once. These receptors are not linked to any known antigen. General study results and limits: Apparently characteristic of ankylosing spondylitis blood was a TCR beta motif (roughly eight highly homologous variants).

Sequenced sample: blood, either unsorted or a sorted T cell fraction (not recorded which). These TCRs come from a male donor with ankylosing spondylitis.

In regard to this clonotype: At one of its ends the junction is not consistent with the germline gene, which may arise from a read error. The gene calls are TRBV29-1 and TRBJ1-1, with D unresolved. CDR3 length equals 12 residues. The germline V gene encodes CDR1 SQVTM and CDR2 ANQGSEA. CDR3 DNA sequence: TGTACCGCCCATCACGGGAACACTGAAGCTTTCTTT. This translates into CTAHHGNTEAFF.

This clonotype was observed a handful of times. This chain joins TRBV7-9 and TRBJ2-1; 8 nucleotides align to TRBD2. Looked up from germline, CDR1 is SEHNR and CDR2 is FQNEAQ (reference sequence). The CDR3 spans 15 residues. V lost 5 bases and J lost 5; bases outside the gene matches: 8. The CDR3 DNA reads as TGTGCCAGCAGCCAAAGTACTAGCGGAGACAATGAGCAGTTCTTC. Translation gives CASSQSTSGDNEQFF.

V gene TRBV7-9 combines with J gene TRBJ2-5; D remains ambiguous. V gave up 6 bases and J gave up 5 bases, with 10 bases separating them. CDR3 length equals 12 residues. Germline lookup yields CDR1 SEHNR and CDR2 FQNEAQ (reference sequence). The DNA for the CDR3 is TGTGCCAGCAGAAACGCGAGGGAGACCCAGTACTTC. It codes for CASRNARETQYF.